The next 10 T cell receptor beta chains were all read from a single sample in a study of blood T cell repertoires in COVID-19 (dated by TCRdb to the early 2020s). The library was made by the immunoSEQ multiplex PCR assay. Sourced from immuneACCESS, this table was stored by TCRdb with only in-frame sequences that have V and J called. A share of the clones is absent; for the studies checked, an unresolved V gene accounts for under half, and the remainder has no known explanation. This sample holds under 200,000 clones; 65% to 80% were observed only once. The ten largest account for approximately 8% of the sample. Sequencing was carried out using peripheral blood. The receptors originated from a man aged 60 to 75 with acute or convalescent COVID-19.

The V call is TRBV5-6, the J call TRBJ2-4, with 9 positions matching TRBD1. The CDR3 extends over 15 amino acids. Unmatched junction bases numbered 7, after V lost 4 bases and J lost 5 bases. CDR1 and CDR2 (germline): SGHDT, YYEEEE. The DNA for the CDR3 is TGTGCCAGCAGCCGAGACAGGGGGGTAGAAAACATTCAGTACTTC. Translation gives CASSRDRGVENIQYF.

The chain links TRBV19 to TRBJ2-3; 8 bases match TRBD2. The junction had 7 bases not matched to a gene; V was cut back by 1 base and J by 4 bases. This CDR3 is 16 amino acids long. Germline values: CDR1 LNHDA, CDR2 SQIVND (reference sequence). The CDR3 DNA reads as TGTGCCAGTAGTATAGGAACGGGGGGGCCATCAGATACGCAGTATTTT. Translating gives CASSIGTGGPSDTQYF.

This chain joins TRBV24-1 and TRBJ1-5; TRBD1 aligns across 8 bases. The V segment lost 3 bases and the J segment 4 bases; nucleotides outside the gene matches: 4. This CDR3 is built from 15 residues. Looked up from germline, CDR1 is KGHDR and CDR2 is SFDVKD. CDR3 residues: CATSDVQGGNQPQHF. The CDR3 DNA reads TGTGCCACCAGTGATGTACAGGGGGGTAATCAGCCCCAGCATTTT.

This sequence joins TRBV4-2 and TRBJ1-1, with D possibly matching TRBD1 (5 bases). Trimming took off 4 bases at V and 0 bases at J, with 9 bases between the two ends. Germline V CDR1 and CDR2: LGHNA, YNFKEQ. This CDR3 spans 14 amino acids. The CDR3 sequence: CASSRGHLNTEAFF. The CDR3 DNA is TGTGCCAGCAGCCGCGGACACCTGAACACTGAAGCTTTCTTT.

The J gene is TRBJ1-4, the V gene TRBV5-1; 10 nucleotides agree with TRBD1. This CDR3 is built from 14 residues. CDR1 and CDR2 from the germline V gene are SGHRS and YFSETQ. J gave up 7 bases and V 4 bases, and 4 bases lay outside the gene matches. CDR3 amino acids: CASSETGGFEKLFF. The CDR3 nucleotides read TGCGCCAGCAGCGAGACAGGGGGCTTTGAAAAACTGTTTTTT.

This clone occurred a few times. The rearrangement uses TRBV4-1 and TRBJ1-5; TRBD1 might be the D (6 bases). CDR1 is MGHRA, CDR2 YSYEKL, per germline. This CDR3 comprises 16 residues. V was shortened by 0 bases and J by 3 bases, with 12 bases between the two germline ends. CDR3 bases: TGCGCCAGCAGCCAAGATCTTGGGGGCAACAATCAGCCCCAGCATTTT. This gives the protein CASSQDLGGNNQPQHF.

The chain has TRBV19 and TRBJ1-2; D unresolved. Germline V gene lookup returns CDR1 LNHDA and CDR2 SQIVND (reference sequence). V dropped 2 bases and J dropped 4 bases, with 5 bases sitting between them. The CDR3 has 12 amino acids. The CDR3 DNA reads as TGTGCCAGTAGTATACAGGCCTATGGCTACACCTTC. It yields the protein CASSIQAYGYTF. Supplemented by reference TRBV19 and TRBJ1-2, the full variable domain reads DGGITQSPKYLFRKEGQNVTLSCEQNLNHDAMYWYRQDPGQGLRLIYYSQIVNDFQKGDIAEGYSVSREKKESFPLTVTSAQKNPTAFYLCASSIQAYGYTFGSGTRLTVV.

The chain links TRBV9 to TRBJ2-5, with D possibly TRBD2 on 6 matching bases. Trimming took off 0 bases at V and 5 bases at J, with 17 bases between the two ends. CDR3 length: 16 residues. Germline V gives CDR1 SGDLS, CDR2 YYNGEE. CDR3 coding DNA: TGTGCCAGCAGCGTAGGGGTCGGGGGAAAATTCGAGACCCAGTACTTC. Protein: CASSVGVGGKFETQYF.

The genes are TRBV5-4 and TRBJ1-2; D gene unclear. The CDR3 runs to 13 residues. Germline V gives CDR1 SGHNT, CDR2 YYREEE (reference sequence). The V and J ends lost 4 bases and 1 base respectively, with 8 bases between them. CDR3 residues: CASSNPNNYGYTF. DNA of the CDR3: TGTGCCAGCAGCAACCCTAATAACTATGGCTACACCTTC. Filled out from reference TRBV5-4 and TRBJ1-2, the complete variable domain reads ETGVTQSPTHLIKTRGQQVTLRCSSQSGHNTVSWYQQALGQGPQFIFQYYREEENGRGNFPPRFSGLQFPNYSSELNVNALELDDSALYLCASSNPNNYGYTFGSGTRLTVV.

As DNA, the CDR3 is TGTGCCAGCAGTCATATAGCGGGGGGGACCTACGAGCAGTACTTC. Its translation is CASSHIAGGTYEQYF. This chain uses TRBV2 with TRBJ2-7; 11 bases align to TRBD2. Unmatched junction bases numbered 5, after V lost 5 bases and J lost 2 bases. CDR1 SNHLY and CDR2 FYNNEI come from the germline V gene. This CDR3 region has 15 residues.